What follows are 32 T cell receptor beta chains derived from one specimen sequenced in a study of cytomegalovirus exposure and HLA in healthy donors. This PCR relied on a set of 60 Vbeta primers and 13 Jbeta primers. The repertoire was sequenced with immunoSEQ multiplex PCR; TCRdb's copy has only in-frame clones and lacks some. The table shows roughly 20,000 clones, with around 73% occurring only once. The sequenced material came from PBMCs. Every receptor here comes from a man aged 60 to 69 in good health and CMV-seronegative.

This chain connects TRBV18 to TRBJ2-3; no clear D gene. V lost 2 bases, J lost 4 bases, and 10 bases lay in between. This CDR3 is 14 amino acids long. Looked up from germline, CDR1 is KGHSH and CDR2 is LQKENI. This CDR3 reads CASSPVTVPDTQYF. The CDR3 bases are TGTGCCAGCTCACCAGTCACGGTTCCAGATACGCAGTATTTT.

The V and J genes are TRBV2 and TRBJ2-5, with unresolved D. This CDR3 has 11 residues. V shed 6 bases and J shed 2 bases, with 4 bases lying between them. Per the germline V gene, CDR1 is SNHLY and CDR2 is FYNNEI. For the CDR3, the DNA is TGTGCCAGCAGCTTACAAGAGACCCAGTACTTC. It yields the protein CASSLQETQYF. Complete variable domain (other parts from reference TRBV2 and TRBJ2-5): EPEVTQTPSHQVTQMGQEVILRCVPISNHLYFYWYRQILGQKVEFLVSFYNNEISEKSEIFDDQFSVERPDGSNFTLKIRSTKLEDSAMYFCASSLQETQYFGPGTRLLVL.

This clone has only one observation. The chain combines TRBV5-1 with TRBJ2-1, with D possibly matching TRBD1 (5 bases). This CDR3 is built from 15 residues. Trimming removed 4 bases from V and 9 bases from J, with 20 bases in between. Germline assignment: CDR1 SGHRS and CDR2 YFSETQ. CDR3: CASSLPQVTTSEQFF. The CDR3 DNA sequence: TGCGCCAGCAGCCTACCACAGGTTACCACAAGTGAGCAGTTCTTC. The variable domain in full, with the rest retrieved from reference TRBV5-1 and TRBJ2-1, is KAGVTQTPRYLIKTRGQQVTLSCSPISGHRSVSWYQQTPGQGLQFLFEYFSETQRNKGNFPGRFSGRQFSNSRSEMNVSTLELGDSALYLCASSLPQVTTSEQFFGPGTRLTVL.

This clone showed up just a few times. The J gene is TRBJ2-3, the V gene TRBV7-9; TRBD2 aligns across 10 bases. Germline-derived CDR1 and CDR2 are SEHNR and FQNEAQ (reference sequence). This CDR3 region has 19 residues. With 4 bases clipped from V and 0 bases from J, the junction kept 13 bases outside the gene matches. The CDR3 bases are TGTGCCAGCAGCTCAGGGCTAGCGGGAGCCCGAACTAGCACAGATACGCAGTATTTT. It is translated as CASSSGLAGARTSTDTQYF.

The chain carries TRBV7-9 and TRBJ2-7; TRBD1 matches at 9 bases. The CDR3 consists of 14 residues. V lost 5 bases, J lost 2 bases, and 4 bases stayed unmatched. Germline CDR1 reads SEHNR; CDR2 reads FQNEAQ (reference sequence). The CDR3 DNA sequence: TGTGCCAGCAGCCACGGGGACAGGGCCTACGAGCAGTACTTC. Translating gives CASSHGDRAYEQYF.

The J gene is TRBJ2-1, the V gene TRBV7-5; whether TRBD2, the table's D call, matches the DNA was not checked. TRBV7-5 is given as a pseudogene. The CDR3 covers 14 residues. CDR3 coding DNA: TGTGCCAGAAGCTTCCCCGCGGGTGGGAATGAGCAGTTCTTC. This encodes CARSFPAGGNEQFF.

The V gene is TRBV7-3, the J gene TRBJ2-5; possibly TRBD1 for D (5 bases). The J call is doubtful: the DNA matches TRBJ2-7 better. From germline, CDR1 is SGHTA and CDR2 FQGTGA. The CDR3 has 14 residues. CDR3: CASSLGPGPYEQYF. Written as DNA, the CDR3 is TGTGCCAGCAGCTTAGGCCCAGGGCCCTACGAGCAGTACTTC.

Notes on this clone: At one end, the junction sequence differs from germline, possibly due to a read error. CDR3 bases: TGTTCCAGCAGCGGATTGGACAGGGGGCGCGATGGCTACACCTTC. The encoded protein is CSSSGLDRGRDGYTF. The V call is TRBV7-2, the J call TRBJ1-2, with TRBD1 matching over 11 bases. Germline V gives CDR1 SGHTA, CDR2 FQGNSA. The CDR3 spans 15 residues.

The gene calls are TRBV18 and TRBJ2-1, with 11 bases that match TRBD2. Germline V gives CDR1 KGHSH, CDR2 LQKENI. CDR3 length: 15 amino acids. Trimming took 4 bases from V and 5 from J; bases not matched to a gene: 4. The DNA of the CDR3 is TGTGCCAGCTCACGGAGACTAGCGGGGAACAATGAGCAGTTCTTC. Its translation is CASSRRLAGNNEQFF.

CDR3 protein: CASSLTGGDVYNEQFF. The CDR3 DNA is TGCGCCAGCAGCCTAACGGGAGGGGATGTTTACAATGAGCAGTTCTTC. This sequence joins TRBV5-1 and TRBJ2-1, with TRBD2 matching 8 bases. V dropped 4 bases and J dropped 4; count of bases not matched to a gene: 10. The germline CDR1 and CDR2 sequences are SGHRS and YFSETQ. The CDR3 sequence is 16 residues long.

The chain is built from TRBV6-6 and TRBJ2-1, with 9 bases lining up with TRBD1. Germline V CDR1 and CDR2: MNHNY, SVGAGI (reference sequence). This CDR3 spans 14 amino acids. The V gene end was trimmed by 5 bases and the J gene end by 9 bases; junction bases not matched to a gene: 8. The CDR3 sequence: CASSMTTGGVEQFF. DNA for the CDR3: TGTGCCAGCAGTATGACGACAGGGGGAGTTGAGCAGTTCTTC.

This chain uses TRBV30 with TRBJ1-6, with 7 nucleotides matching TRBD1. Germline lookup yields CDR1 GTSNPN and CDR2 SVGIG (reference sequence). The CDR3 totals 13 residues. J was trimmed by 7 bases and V by 7 bases; bases with no gene match: 7. Here the CDR3 DNA reads TGTGCCTTAAGGGGGCGTAGCAATTCACCCCTCCACTTT. Amino acid sequence: CALRGRSNSPLHF.

V usage is TRBV11-2 and J usage is TRBJ2-1; 7 bases match TRBD2. Germline-derived CDR1 and CDR2 are SGHAT and FQNNGV. There are 19 residues in the CDR3. With 2 bases clipped from V and 0 bases from J, the junction kept 13 bases outside the gene matches. CDR3 loop: CASSLRPPGRLASYNEQFF. In DNA, the CDR3 is TGTGCCAGCAGCTTACGCCCCCCCGGACGACTAGCCTCCTACAATGAGCAGTTCTTC.

This clone was found a few times. The chain has TRBV7-9 and TRBJ1-1; weak D call: TRBD1 (6 bases). Germline CDR1 is SEHNR and CDR2 is FQNEAQ (reference sequence). The CDR3 contains 12 residues. V lost 6 bases, J lost 9 bases, and 14 bases lay in between. CDR3 amino acids: CASRNREGKAFF. CDR3 nucleotide sequence: TGTGCCAGCAGGAACAGGGAAGGAAAAGCTTTCTTT.

This CDR3 is CSVGRNREDYGYTF. CDR3 nucleotides: TGCAGCGTTGGGAGAAACAGGGAAGACTATGGCTACACCTTC. This chain connects TRBV29-1 to TRBJ1-2, with D tentatively TRBD1 (6 bases). The germline V gene has CDR1 SQVTM and CDR2 ANQGSEA. The CDR3 runs 14 residues. The ends were cut back, 4 bases at V and 3 bases at J, with 15 bases in the middle.

The chain joins TRBV6-5 to TRBJ2-7, with 9 bases aligning to TRBD2. Losses at the gene ends were 2 bases for V and 2 bases for J; bases not matched to a gene: 4. Looked up from germline, CDR1 is MNHEY and CDR2 is SVGAGI. The CDR3 consists of 15 residues. CDR3 residues: CASSYTSSGTYEQYF. The CDR3 DNA reads as TGTGCCAGCAGTTACACGTCTAGCGGGACCTACGAGCAGTACTTC.

This clone was detected only a few times. The chain has TRBV28 and TRBJ2-4; 8 bases are shared with TRBD1. From germline, CDR1 is MDHEN and CDR2 SYDVKM. The CDR3 has 15 residues. With 7 bases clipped from V and 7 bases from J, the junction kept 12 bases outside the gene matches. CDR3 amino acids: CASTQGSGGRNIQYF. The CDR3 DNA reads as TGTGCCAGCACCCAGGGGTCAGGGGGCAGGAACATTCAGTACTTC.

This sequence joins TRBV5-6 and TRBJ2-7; 7 bases agree with TRBD1. J lost 6 bases, V lost 4 bases, and 10 bases had no gene match. CDR1 SGHDT and CDR2 YYEEEE come from the germline V gene. The CDR3 sequence is 14 residues long. CDR3 in amino acids: CASSRSDRWPEQYF. As DNA, the CDR3 is TGTGCCAGCAGCCGCTCGGACAGGTGGCCCGAGCAGTACTTC.

The chain carries TRBV5-1 and TRBJ2-5; 7 nucleotides align to TRBD2. Germline CDR1 and CDR2: SGHRS and YFSETQ. This CDR3 is 15 amino acids long. V was pared by 5 bases and J by 2 bases, with 9 bases of the junction left unmatched. The CDR3: CASSRTGGPQETQYF. CDR3 in DNA: TGCGCCAGCAGTCGTACGGGGGGACCACAAGAGACCCAGTACTTC.

V is TRBV13 and J is TRBJ2-7; 8 bases line up with TRBD2. The CDR3 covers 15 residues. CDR1 is PRHDT, CDR2 FYEKMQ, per germline (reference sequence). J gave up 1 base and V 2 bases, and 4 bases lay outside the gene matches. This chain's CDR3 is CASSLSLAGSYEQYF. In nucleotides, the CDR3 is TGTGCCAGCAGCTTATCCTTAGCGGGGTCCTACGAGCAGTACTTC. Based on the CDR3 plus reference TRBV13 and TRBJ2-7, the full variable domain is AAGVIQSPRHLIKEKRETATLKCYPIPRHDTVYWYQQGPGQDPQFLISFYEKMQSDKGSIPDRFSAQQFSDYHSELNMSSLELGDSALYFCASSLSLAGSYEQYFGPGTRLTVT.

The V call is TRBV27, the J call TRBJ1-6, with D possibly being TRBD1 (5 bases). V lost 3 bases, J lost 9 bases, and 15 bases lay in between. Germline V gene sequence: CDR1 MNHEY, CDR2 SMNVEV (reference sequence). The CDR3 spans 15 residues. CDR3 nucleotide sequence: TGTGCCAGCAGTTTGAAGCCCAGGGCTGGTTCACCCCTCCACTTT. Translated: CASSLKPRAGSPLHF.

The rearrangement joins TRBV4-3 to TRBJ2-3; 8 bases agree with TRBD1. From germline, CDR1 is LGHNA and CDR2 YSLEER. The length of the CDR3 is 13 residues. Germline trimming cut 4 bases from V and 4 bases from J; bases unmatched to any gene: 1. The DNA for the CDR3 is TGCGCCAGCAGCCCAGGGGGCCCAGATACGCAGTATTTT. Protein: CASSPGGPDTQYF.

The CDR3 bases are TGTGCCAGCAGCTTAGAAAGACTAGCGGGGGGCACAGATACGCAGTATTTT. Its protein product is CASSLERLAGGTDTQYF. The genes are TRBV11-2 and TRBJ2-3, with TRBD2 matching over 12 bases. This CDR3 is built from 17 residues. Germline CDR1 SGHAT, CDR2 FQNNGV. The ends lost 0 bases at V and 1 base at J; junction bases unmatched: 2.

The chain is built from TRBV11-3 and TRBJ2-1, with TRBD2 matching 8 bases. V shed 2 bases and J 2 bases; nucleotides not matched to a gene: 2. The CDR3 has 15 residues. The germline V gene has CDR1 SGHNT and CDR2 YENEEA. The CDR3: CASSLSGGTYNEQFF. DNA of the CDR3: TGTGCCAGCAGCTTAAGCGGGGGTACCTACAATGAGCAGTTCTTC.

The chain uses TRBV2 and TRBJ2-3; 7 bases map to TRBD1. The CDR3 loop spans 17 amino acids. From germline, CDR1 is SNHLY and CDR2 FYNNEI. The V segment lost 6 bases and the J segment 1 base; nucleotides outside the gene matches: 13. CDR3 nucleotide sequence: TGTGCCAGCAGCTATATAACCGGGACAGCCCGCACAGATACGCAGTATTTT. Residues: CASSYITGTARTDTQYF.

The J gene is TRBJ2-3, the V gene TRBV7-9; TRBD2 might be the D (5 bases). This CDR3 region has 14 residues. Per the germline V gene, CDR1 is SEHNR and CDR2 is FQNEAQ (reference sequence). Trimming took off 2 bases at V and 7 bases at J, with 13 bases between the two ends. The CDR3 nucleotides are TGTGCCAGCAGCTTATTCGGGGTGGTGTATACGCAGTATTTT. Translated, it gives CASSLFGVVYTQYF.

The CDR3, as DNA: TGTGCCAGCAGTTACTCGTCCGCGGGAGGGTGGGGCGAGCAGTACTTC. It translates to CASSYSSAGGWGEQYF. The chain uses TRBV6-6 and TRBJ2-7, with TRBD2 identical over 9 bases. There are 16 residues in the CDR3. Germline CDR1 reads MNHNY; CDR2 reads SVGAGI (reference sequence). With 0 bases clipped from V and 6 bases from J, the junction kept 9 bases outside the gene matches.

The chain links TRBV10-1 to TRBJ2-1, with 9 bases that match TRBD1. Trimming took 0 bases from V and 4 from J; bases not matched to a gene: 1. The CDR3 spans 15 residues. Germline V lookup: CDR1 WNHNN, CDR2 SYGVQD (reference sequence). CDR3 nucleotide sequence: TGCGCCAGCAGTGAGTCCGGGACAGGGTACAATGAGCAGTTCTTC. It encodes CASSESGTGYNEQFF.

This clone was found a few times. The chain recombines TRBV28 with TRBJ2-3; tentative D call: TRBD2 (5 bases). CDR1 is MDHEN, CDR2 SYDVKM, per germline. V was shortened by 3 bases and J by 3 bases, with 10 bases between the two germline ends. The CDR3 covers 14 residues. The CDR3 DNA reads TGTGCCAGCAGTTTCGAGGGCGGAACAGATACGCAGTATTTT. Protein sequence: CASSFEGGTDTQYF. Filled out from reference TRBV28 and TRBJ2-3, the complete variable domain reads DVKVTQSSRYLVKRTGEKVFLECVQDMDHENMFWYRQDPGLGLRLIYFSYDVKMKEKGDIPEGYSVSREKKERFSLILESASTNQTSMYLCASSFEGGTDTQYFGPGTRLTVL.

The chain is built from TRBV2 and TRBJ2-2; perhaps TRBD1 as D (6 bases). This CDR3 contains 13 residues. Germline V gene data show CDR1 as SNHLY and CDR2 as FYNNEI. V was clipped by 4 bases and J by 11 bases, with 14 bases between them. The CDR3 region is CASSVDRRQELFF. CDR3 in DNA: TGTGCCAGCAGTGTTGACAGGAGACAAGAGCTGTTTTTT. Full variable domain (remainder filled in from reference TRBV2 and TRBJ2-2): EPEVTQTPSHQVTQMGQEVILRCVPISNHLYFYWYRQILGQKVEFLVSFYNNEISEKSEIFDDQFSVERPDGSNFTLKIRSTKLEDSAMYFCASSVDRRQELFFGEGSRLTVL.

The chain uses TRBV5-1 and TRBJ1-4; D might be TRBD1 (6 bases). The CDR3 covers 14 residues. Between the trimmed V and J ends, which lost 5 bases and 10 bases, there was a span of 18 bases. Germline CDR1 and CDR2: SGHRS and YFSETQ. The CDR3 spells CASRQDSNLGKLFF. CDR3 DNA: TGCGCCAGCAGACAGGACAGTAACCTGGGAAAACTGTTTTTT.

This chain uses TRBV29-1 with TRBJ2-5; no clear D gene. The germline V and J ends were trimmed by 6 bases and 1 base, with 9 bases remaining between them. The CDR3 totals 12 residues. The germline V gene has CDR1 SQVTM and CDR2 ANQGSEA. The CDR3 loop is CSVALSQETQYF. CDR3 sequence (DNA): TGCAGCGTGGCTCTCAGCCAAGAGACCCAGTACTTC.